What follows are 21 T cell receptor beta chains derived from one specimen sequenced in a study of T cell repertoires in cytomegalovirus infection. Their antigens remain unidentified. TCRdb re-called the reads through MiXCR, storing one row per CDR3 protein. The sample has under 450,000 distinct CDR3 sequences, roughly 36% seen once. Sequencing used cultured PBMCs, obtained from culture after CMV antigen stimulation. These receptors all stem from a human donor in good health (CMV status not recorded). Some clones in this sample may be carry-over from other donors' samples.

This clonotype was counted only a few times. The J gene is TRBJ1-6, the V gene TRBV6-8; D gene ambiguous. The germline V gene has CDR1 MNHGY and CDR2 SAAAGT. This CDR3 has 17 residues. The V end was cut by 2 bases, the J end by 4 bases, with 15 bases between. The CDR3, as DNA: TGTGCCAGCAGTTACCAAACGACGTTTGGGTATAATTCACCCCTCCACTTT. Its protein is CASSYQTTFGYNSPLHF.

V usage is TRBV20-1 and J usage is TRBJ2-5; 9 nucleotides match TRBD1. J was trimmed by 4 bases and V by 5 bases; bases with no gene match: 8. The CDR3 is 14 residues long. The germline V gene has CDR1 DFQATT and CDR2 SNEGSKA (reference sequence). The CDR3 here is CSADPRQGGETQYF. As DNA, the CDR3 is TGCAGTGCTGACCCCCGACAGGGGGGAGAGACCCAGTACTTC.

The chain couples TRBV6-1 to TRBJ2-7, with 9 bases fitting TRBD1. The V and J ends lost 4 bases and 3 bases, in that order; junction bases with no gene match: 7. Germline V lookup: CDR1 MNHNS, CDR2 SASEGT. The CDR3 sequence is 15 residues long. The CDR3 region has the DNA TGTGCCAGCAGTGTCGAGGGACAGGGAAACTACGAGCAGTACGTC. Translated, it gives CASSVEGQGNYEQYV.

The chain carries TRBV28 and TRBJ2-7, with D maybe TRBD1 (6 bases). Trimming removed 4 bases at V and 2 bases at J, with 18 bases between. This CDR3 region has 16 residues. CDR1 MDHEN and CDR2 SYDVKM come from the germline V gene. The CDR3 here is CASSSRGSPNPYEQYV. In DNA form, the CDR3 reads TGTGCCAGCAGTTCGAGGGGGTCCCCGAACCCCTACGAGCAGTACGTC.

V gene TRBV7-6 combines with J gene TRBJ1-1; a weak D match, TRBD1 (5 bases). The germline CDR1 and CDR2 sequences are SGHVS and FNYEAQ. Trimming shortened V by 0 bases and J by 0 bases, and 14 bases separated the two germline ends. The CDR3 sequence is 17 residues long. The CDR3 region is CASSLALRGRMNTEAFF. The CDR3 DNA follows: TGTGCCAGCAGCTTAGCGCTAAGGGGTCGGATGAACACTGAAGCTTTCTTT.

This clonotype was seen ten or more times. This sequence joins TRBV7-2 and TRBJ2-1, with TRBD1 matching over 9 bases. CDR1 is SGHTA and CDR2 is FQGNSA in the germline V gene. CDR3 length: 19 amino acids. With 4 bases clipped from V and 7 bases from J, the junction kept 20 bases outside the gene matches. This chain's CDR3 is CASSSNPDRGRGRLNEQFF. The CDR3 DNA reads TGTGCCAGCAGCTCAAACCCGGACAGGGGCAGGGGGCGATTGAATGAGCAGTTCTTC.

The chain carries TRBV2 and TRBJ2-1; 8 bases are shared with TRBD2. CDR1 and CDR2 (germline): SNHLY, FYNNEI. The CDR3 extends over 13 amino acids. The CDR3 sequence: CASGEDSYNEQFF. Written as DNA, the CDR3 is TGTGCTAGCGGGGAGGACTCCTACAATGAGCAGTTCTTC.

J is TRBJ1-2 and V is TRBV20-1; 8 bases are shared with TRBD1. The CDR3 length is 15 residues. Losses at the gene ends were 4 bases for V and 8 bases for J; bases not matched to a gene: 15. The germline V gene encodes CDR1 DFQATT and CDR2 SNEGSKA (reference sequence). The CDR3 loop reads CSATLTGAQGDGYTF. The CDR3 DNA reads TGCAGTGCTACTCTCACGGGGGCACAGGGGGACGGCTACACCTTC.

This clonotype has only a few counts. The V and J genes are TRBV7-2 and TRBJ2-2; 8 bases fit TRBD1. The trim removed 4 bases at V and 6 bases at J, leaving 7 bases unmatched. Per germline, CDR1 SGHTA and CDR2 FQGNSA. This CDR3 comprises 15 residues. The DNA of the CDR3 is TGTGCCAGCAGCTCAGGGGGCGGGAAGGCCGGGGAGCTGTTTTTT. Translating it yields CASSSGGGKAGELFF.

This chain uses TRBV7-3 with TRBJ2-2, with D possibly matching TRBD1 (6 bases). The length of the CDR3 is 14 residues. V lost 6 bases and J lost 2, with 10 bases in between. From germline, CDR1 is SGHTA and CDR2 FQGTGA. DNA for the CDR3: TGTGCCAGCAGGCAGGGGATAAACACCGGGGAGCTGTTTTTT. Translating gives CASRQGINTGELFF.

This rearrangement joins TRBV18 to TRBJ1-3; D remains unclear. From germline, CDR1 is KGHSH and CDR2 LQKENI. Trimming removed 2 bases at V and 4 bases at J, with 12 bases between. The CDR3 consists of 15 residues. CDR3 sequence: CASSPSSSRGNTIYF. The CDR3 coding sequence is TGTGCCAGCTCACCATCTTCGAGCAGAGGAAACACCATATATTTT. Combining the CDR3 with reference TRBV18 and TRBJ1-3 gives the whole variable domain NAGVMQNPRHLVRRRGQEARLRCSPMKGHSHVYWYRQLPEEGLKFMVYLQKENIIDESGMPKERFSAEFPKEGPSILRIQQVVRGDSAAYFCASSPSSSRGNTIYFGEGSWLTVV.

The rearrangement joins TRBV28 to TRBJ2-2; 8 positions match TRBD1. The CDR3 length is 14 residues. J was trimmed by 7 bases and V by 4 bases; bases with no gene match: 5. Germline V gene sequence: CDR1 MDHEN, CDR2 SYDVKM. The DNA of the CDR3 is TGTGCCAGCAGTTCAGGGGGCGCGGGCGGGGAGCTGTTTTTT. Amino acid sequence: CASSSGGAGGELFF.

The chain uses TRBV6-5 and TRBJ2-1, with 11 bases identical to TRBD1. The germline V gene encodes CDR1 MNHEY and CDR2 SVGAGI. This CDR3 comprises 13 residues. Unmatched junction bases numbered 4, after V lost 2 bases and J lost 13 bases. This CDR3 reads CASSYRTGGKQFF. The CDR3, as DNA: TGTGCCAGCAGTTACAGGACAGGGGGCAAACAGTTCTTC.

The chain couples TRBV19 to TRBJ2-2, with D hard to call. The CDR3 extends over 14 amino acids. CDR1 and CDR2 (germline): LNHDA, SQIVND (reference sequence). V was pared by 3 bases and J by 3 bases, with 8 bases between. The CDR3 coding sequence is TGTGCCAGTAGTATTTTCGCGGACACCGGGGAGCTGTTTTTT. Translating it yields CASSIFADTGELFF.

The chain couples TRBV4-1 to TRBJ1-5, with D unresolved. Between the trimmed V and J ends, which lost 2 bases and 7 bases, there was a span of 9 bases. The CDR3 contains 13 residues. Germline lookup yields CDR1 MGHRA and CDR2 YSYEKL. The CDR3, as DNA: TGCGCCAGCAGCCAACTGACAAGGCAGCCCCAGCATTTT. Amino acid sequence: CASSQLTRQPQHF.

This clonotype came up many times. The chain couples TRBV27 to TRBJ2-7; D uncertain. V shed 1 base and J shed 4 bases, with 14 bases lying between them. Germline V CDR1 and CDR2: MNHEY, SMNVEV (reference sequence). The CDR3 runs 15 residues. CDR3 residues: CASSLWGSPEYEQYF. The CDR3 DNA reads as TGTGCCAGCAGTTTATGGGGTAGCCCGGAGTACGAGCAGTACTTC.

Only a few counts were recorded for this clonotype. The chain combines TRBV29-1 with TRBJ2-7; no clear D. Germline CDR1 is SQVTM and CDR2 is ANQGSEA. Between the trimmed V and J ends, which lost 2 bases and 1 base, there was a span of 12 bases. The CDR3 has 14 amino acids. In nucleotides, the CDR3 is TGCAGCGTTGAACTCCGTGGAATGTCCTACGAGCAGTACTTC. As protein: CSVELRGMSYEQYF.

The V gene is TRBV6-5, the J gene TRBJ2-3; tentatively, D is TRBD2 (6 bases). The CDR3 is 18 residues long. CDR1 MNHEY and CDR2 SVGAGI come from the germline V gene. The ends were cut back, 6 bases at V and 0 bases at J, with 22 bases in the middle. The CDR3 DNA sequence: TGTGCCAGCAGGTCTTTGTTTGGGACTGCCAGGAGCACAGATACGCAGTATTTT. Translated: CASRSLFGTARSTDTQYF.

The chain employs TRBV7-6 and TRBJ2-2; tentatively, D is TRBD1 (5 bases). Germline loops: CDR1 SGHVS, CDR2 FNYEAQ. V lost 7 bases and J lost 0, with 9 bases in between. The length of the CDR3 is 14 residues. The CDR3 nucleotides read TGTGCCAGCACGAGCAGGGCGAACACCGGGGAGCTGTTTTTT. Residues: CASTSRANTGELFF.

CDR3 residues: CASSPAGENEQFF. The DNA for the CDR3 is TGTGCCAGCTCACCCGCGGGAGAGAATGAGCAGTTCTTC. The chain couples TRBV18 to TRBJ2-1; 7 bases agree with TRBD2. From germline, CDR1 is KGHSH and CDR2 LQKENI. This CDR3 has 13 amino acids. The ends lost 3 bases at V and 7 bases at J; junction bases unmatched: 3.

This clonotype was detected a few times. This chain links TRBV6-2 or TRBV6-3 with TRBJ2-5, with TRBD2 identical over 8 bases. Trimming at V came to 3 bases and at J to 0 bases, leaving 6 bases not matched to a gene. This CDR3 comprises 16 residues. The V gene's germline CDR1 is MNHEY and CDR2 SVGEGT. The CDR3 protein is CASSYAGGTYQETQYF. CDR3 nucleotide sequence: TGTGCCAGCAGTTATGCGGGGGGCACCTACCAAGAGACCCAGTACTTC.